This TCR beta chain was obtained from a study of early T cells in non-severe SARS-CoV-2 infection (dated by TCRdb to the early 2020s). Broadly, across the study: Because TCR sequencing relied on bulk RNA taken from unsorted whole blood, pairing of alpha and beta chains was not possible. Study-wide findings and limitations: VDJdb matching was skewed toward anti-spike CD8 responses, so virus-specific expansions were likely underestimated and private and CD4 specificities were missed.

Set within a cohort of healthcare workers in London, UK, this nested case-control study involved weekly PCR testing of nasopharyngeal swabs along with blood sampling. Healthcare workers were recruited between 23 and 31 March 2020, during the week of the UK lockdown, and were followed weekly for up to roughly 15 weeks. A distance of 8 bases separates the germline ends of V and J, which lose 5 bases and 6 bases respectively. CDR1 is given as SQVTM and CDR2 as ANQGSEA, both from the germline V gene. Its CDR3 holds 11 amino acids, cysteine through phenylalanine. Only CDR3 DNA remains: 33 bases, in frame from the first base. To note about this clonotype: No cognate antigen has been identified for it. It has no much larger one-base neighbor in the sample; base qualities were not kept.

Receptor libraries were prepared by 5' RACE. TCRdb lists the instrument as NextSeq 500. In the TCR library protocol, unique molecular identifiers were attached to individual cDNA molecules to correct for PCR bias and sequencing error. Both TCR alpha and beta chains were sequenced, and tight co-correlation was observed between alpha and beta sequence abundances in each sample. The original methods were these. V gene, J gene and CDR3 annotation of TCR sequences was performed with Decombinator V4. Expanded TCRs were defined as changing significantly between any two time points under a Poisson model with p below 0.0001. TCR abundances were normalised to the total number of TCRs sequenced in each sample and reported as counts per million. MAIT TCRs were defined by TRAV1-2 paired with TRAJ12, TRAJ20 or TRAJ33, and iNKT TCRs by TRAV10 paired with TRAJ18. VDJdb, accessed 1 November 2021, was searched for CMV, EBV and SARS-CoV-2 annotated TCRs, with TCRs annotated for multiple antigens excluded. The public reads were reanalyzed by TCRdb: fastp trimming at Q25, MiXCR alignment, in-frame beta chains only. Entries are consolidated by CDR3 protein sequence, retaining the most common genes and DNA. The V and J calls were not made by the authors but by TCRdb's processing. The sample table shows about 120,000 distinct CDR3 sequences, and roughly 12% are seen once. The ten largest clones add up to approximately 3.5% of the sample.

The sequence came from an adult who was a healthcare worker with PCR-confirmed SARS-CoV-2 infection or an uninfected control (not recorded which). The V gene is TRBV29-1 and the J gene is TRBJ2-1; no D segment can be confidently identified. Sequenced here: whole blood, sampled at baseline. At the DNA level, the sequence is TGCAGCGTTAGTCAGCCCAATGAGCAGTTCTTC. Its coded protein is CSVSQPNEQFF.